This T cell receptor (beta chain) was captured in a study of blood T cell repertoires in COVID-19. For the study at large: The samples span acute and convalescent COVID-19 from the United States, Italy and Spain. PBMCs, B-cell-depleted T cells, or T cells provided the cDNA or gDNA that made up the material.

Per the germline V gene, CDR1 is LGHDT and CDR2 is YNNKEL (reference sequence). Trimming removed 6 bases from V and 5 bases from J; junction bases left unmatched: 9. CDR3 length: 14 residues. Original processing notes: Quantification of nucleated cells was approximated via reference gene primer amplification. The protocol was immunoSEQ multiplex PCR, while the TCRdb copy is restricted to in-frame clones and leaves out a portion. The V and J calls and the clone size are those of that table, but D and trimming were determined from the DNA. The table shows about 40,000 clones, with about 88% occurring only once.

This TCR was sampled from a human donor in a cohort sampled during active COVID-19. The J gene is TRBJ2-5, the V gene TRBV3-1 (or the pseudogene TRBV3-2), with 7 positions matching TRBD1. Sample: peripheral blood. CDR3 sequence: CASRAQGIRETQYF. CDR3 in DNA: TGTGCCAGCAGAGCACAGGGGATTCGGGAGACCCAGTACTTC.